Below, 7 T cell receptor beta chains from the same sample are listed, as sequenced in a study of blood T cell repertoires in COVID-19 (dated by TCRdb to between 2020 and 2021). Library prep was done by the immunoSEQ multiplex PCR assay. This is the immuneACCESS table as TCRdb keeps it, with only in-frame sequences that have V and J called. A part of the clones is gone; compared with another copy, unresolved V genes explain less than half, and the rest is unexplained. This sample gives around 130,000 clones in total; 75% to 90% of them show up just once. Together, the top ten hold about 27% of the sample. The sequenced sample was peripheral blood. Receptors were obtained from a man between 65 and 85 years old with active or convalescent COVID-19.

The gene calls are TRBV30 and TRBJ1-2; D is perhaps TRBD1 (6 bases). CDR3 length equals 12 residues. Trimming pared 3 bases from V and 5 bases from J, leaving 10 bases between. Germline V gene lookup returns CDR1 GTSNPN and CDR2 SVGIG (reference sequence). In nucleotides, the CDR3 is TGTGCCTGGAGCCCACAGGGTTATGGCTACACCTTC. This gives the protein CAWSPQGYGYTF. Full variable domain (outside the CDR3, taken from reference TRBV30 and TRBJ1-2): SQTIHQWPATLVQPVGSPLSLECTVEGTSNPNLYWYRQAAGRGLQLLFYSVGIGQISSEVPQNLSASRPQDRQFILSSKKLLLSDSGFYLCAWSPQGYGYTFGSGTRLTVV.

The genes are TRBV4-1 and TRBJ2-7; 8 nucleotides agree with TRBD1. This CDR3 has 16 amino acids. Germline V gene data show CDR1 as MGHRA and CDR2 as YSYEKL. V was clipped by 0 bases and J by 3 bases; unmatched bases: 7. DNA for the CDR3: TGCGCCAGCAGCCAAGAAGAGGCACAGGGGGGCTACGAGCAGTACTTC. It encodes CASSQEEAQGGYEQYF.

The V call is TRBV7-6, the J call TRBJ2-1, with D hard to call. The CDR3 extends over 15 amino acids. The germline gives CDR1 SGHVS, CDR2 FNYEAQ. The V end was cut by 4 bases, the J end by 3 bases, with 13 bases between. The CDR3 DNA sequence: TGTGCCAGCAGCTCCTTTCTCGGTCTCTACAATGAGCAGTTCTTC. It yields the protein CASSSFLGLYNEQFF.

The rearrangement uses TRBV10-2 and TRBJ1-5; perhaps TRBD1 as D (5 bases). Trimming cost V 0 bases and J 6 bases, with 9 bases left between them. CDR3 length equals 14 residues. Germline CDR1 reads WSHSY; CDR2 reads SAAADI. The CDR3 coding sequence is TGCGCCAGCAGTGAGTCGGGGCAGCCTCAGCCCCAGCATTTT. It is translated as CASSESGQPQPQHF.

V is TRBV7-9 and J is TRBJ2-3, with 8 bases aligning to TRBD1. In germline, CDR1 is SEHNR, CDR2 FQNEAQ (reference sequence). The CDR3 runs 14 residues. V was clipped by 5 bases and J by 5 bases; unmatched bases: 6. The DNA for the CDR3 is TGTGCCAGCAGCCAAGGACAGGGTGGAGATACGCAGTATTTT. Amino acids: CASSQGQGGDTQYF.

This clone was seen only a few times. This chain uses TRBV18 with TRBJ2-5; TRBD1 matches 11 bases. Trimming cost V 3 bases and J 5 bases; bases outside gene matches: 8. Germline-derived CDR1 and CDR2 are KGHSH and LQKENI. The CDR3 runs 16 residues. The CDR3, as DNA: TGTGCCAGCTCACCTTCGGACAGGGGGCGCGGGGAGACCCAGTACTTC. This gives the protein CASSPSDRGRGETQYF.

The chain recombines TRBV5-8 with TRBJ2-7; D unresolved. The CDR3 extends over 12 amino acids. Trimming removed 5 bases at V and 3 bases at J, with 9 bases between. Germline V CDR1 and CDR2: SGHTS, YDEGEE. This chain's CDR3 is CASRDAVYEQYF. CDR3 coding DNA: TGTGCCAGCAGAGACGCGGTCTACGAGCAGTACTTC.